A selection of T cell receptor beta chains follows, all from one sample in a study of blood T cells in healthy people across ages. Via MiXCR, TCRdb re-called the 5' RACE reads, giving one row per CDR3 protein. The sample has over 950,000 distinct CDR3 sequences; roughly 51% are singletons. The sequencing input was blood. All receptors come from a woman aged 60-70 years in good health. Both conserved end residues are part of each CDR3. The D gene is left open where the match is weak.

>-|-|TRBV6-2/TRBV6-3
CASSVTRVGEQYF
>TRBJ2-5|TRBD2|TRBV7-2
CASSPGLARMETQYF
>TRBJ2-3|-|TRBV6-1
CASSEASPPGTDTQYF
>TRBJ2-3|TRBD2|TRBV4-2
CASSQEAGLAGADTQYF
>TRBJ2-3|TRBD1|TRBV19
CASRTGGGSTDTQYF
>TRBJ2-3|-|TRBV7-2
CASSLFRHGTDTQYF
>TRBJ1-1|-|TRBV15
CAASTEGRTEAFF
>TRBJ1-1|TRBD1|TRBV4-2
CASSQDATGEAFF
>TRBJ2-1|TRBD2|TRBV20-1
CSAPKTSGYNEQFF
>TRBJ1-1|-|TRBV28
CASTGTMWPNTEAFF
>TRBJ2-6|TRBD1|TRBV2
CASSYRGIGASVLTF
>TRBJ2-5|-|TRBV5-6
CASSGGLSGIKQYF
>TRBJ2-4|TRBD1|TRBV5-4
CASSAQQGPENIQYF
>TRBJ1-2|TRBD1|TRBV3-1
CASSRNTGVGYGYTF
>TRBJ2-3|TRBD1|TRBV20-1
CSAREDRGADTQYF
>TRBJ2-5|-|TRBV10-3
CATSVRDRGGQETQYF
>TRBJ2-7|TRBD2|TRBV28
CASTSGGLAGSEQYF
>TRBJ2-7|TRBD1|TRBV27
CASRQGVYSYEQYF
>TRBJ2-7|-|TRBV28
CASSLGSYYEQYF
>TRBJ1-4|TRBD1|TRBV2
CASRDRALHNEKLFF
>TRBJ2-7|-|TRBV4-1
CASSQDWPSRSYEQYF
>TRBJ2-1|TRBD2|TRBV5-1
CASSQEWLAGGGNEQFF
>-|-|TRBV6-5
CASSRGINYEQYF
>TRBJ2-3|-|TRBV4-3
CASSQDAIRGRGWADTQYF
>TRBJ2-1|TRBD2|TRBV4-1
CASSQGLAGGPGEQFF
>TRBJ2-7|-|TRBV9
CASSPRGVLGGNEQYF
>TRBJ2-7|TRBD1|TRBV28
CASTGGRYEQYF
>TRBJ2-1|TRBD2|TRBV27
CASSPGTNSYNEQFF
>TRBJ2-4|TRBD1|TRBV7-3
CASSHTGGGVQYF